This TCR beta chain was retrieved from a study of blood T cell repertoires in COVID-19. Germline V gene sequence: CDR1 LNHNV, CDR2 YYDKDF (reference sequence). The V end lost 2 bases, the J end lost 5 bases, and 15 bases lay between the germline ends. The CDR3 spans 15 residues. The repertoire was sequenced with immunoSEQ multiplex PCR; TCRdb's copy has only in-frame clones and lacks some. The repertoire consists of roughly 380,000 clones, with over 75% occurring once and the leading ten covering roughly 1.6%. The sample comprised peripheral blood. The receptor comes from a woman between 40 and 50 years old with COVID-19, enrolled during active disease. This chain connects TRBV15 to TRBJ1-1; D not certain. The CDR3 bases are TGTGCCACCAGCAGACTATCCCGAAATATGACTGAAGCTTTCTTT. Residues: CATSRLSRNMTEAFF.